This T cell receptor (beta chain) was obtained from a study of blood T cells in healthy people across ages (dated by TCRdb to the mid-2010s). Describing the broader study: In model experiments, template switching captured about one uniquely barcoded TCR beta cDNA molecule for every two T cells. The study analyzed two additional independent replicas of 1 million unique cDNA reads from the same blood draw for two donors, one aged 18 to 30 and one aged 80 or older. Age-related changes in TCR beta repertoire diversity were measured in the study by deep sequencing normalized with unique cDNA molecular identifiers. The donors were divided into four age groups: young (average about 15 years), middle-aged (about 39), aged (about 60) and long-lived (about 84). To avoid experimental bias, donors of different ages were distributed randomly across sequencing lanes. Summary of the overall study and its limitations: As age increased, observed TCR beta diversity per million T cells dropped in a roughly linear way, and a significant reduction was already evident by age about 36. Because the CMV infection status of the donors was unknown, age-related changes in expanded clonotypes may potentially have been confounded. Compared with the aged group, the long-lived group had more naive CD4+ T cells, fewer expanded clones and increased TCR diversity, a pattern suggesting age selection. Since profiling was done on bulk unsorted PBMCs, naive and antigen-experienced compartments could not be conclusively compared. Estimates of total diversity based on one million sequenced T cells were considered lower bounds and underestimates. Observed TCR beta diversity correlated strongly with the percentage of naive T cells measured by flow cytometry.

The donors were roughly 39 Caucasian individuals from Russia, aged 6 to 90 years, who were systemically healthy. Each donor gave ten milliliters of peripheral blood, collected into EDTA-treated Vacutainer tubes. Ficoll-Paque density-gradient centrifugation was used to isolate PBMCs, with at least 6 million per sample. Trizol reagent was used to extract total RNA from the PBMCs, yielding at least 5.5 micrograms per sample. Naive CD45RAhigh/CD27high T cell percentages were measured by flow cytometry on a PBMC aliquot from every donor. Library preparation used 5' RACE. Sequencing was performed on an Illumina HiSeq 2500. A second PCR of roughly 7 to 11 cycles was performed with a sample-barcoded 5' primer and a J-beta primer mix. Each TCR beta cDNA molecule received a unique molecular identifier from a template-switch 5' adaptor carrying 12 random nucleotides. Each sample yielded at least 2.5 million CDR3-containing paired-end reads. The Mint cDNA synthesis kit, primed by a TRBC-specific oligonucleotide, was used to synthesize first-strand cDNA from all RNA. Following uracil-DNA glycosylase treatment, all cDNA underwent a first 18-cycle PCR with the universal primers M1SS and BC2_uni_R. The source study handled its data this way. For normalization, 1 million high-quality reads, each with a distinct molecular identifier, were randomly selected from each sample. Instead of being binned into consensus sequences, reads that shared molecular identifiers were thrown out. MiTCR, set to a Q25 quality threshold and the strictest error-elimination algorithm, was used for CDR3 identification, clonotype clustering and error correction. A nonparametric unseen species model with Euler transformation was used to estimate lower-bound total TCR beta diversity. TCRdb reanalyzed the raw reads on its own, using fastp at Q25 for trimming and MiXCR for clone calling, and kept in-frame beta chains. Under each unique CDR3 protein, matching rows form one entry showing the most common genes and DNA. The V and J calls, along with clone size, are taken from TCRdb and not from the paper's own processing. The sample table records some 780,000 distinct CDR3 sequences; roughly 50% of these occur just once. The ten largest clones capture around a quarter of the sample.

This clonotype showed up many times. There is no known antigen for this receptor. The junction departs from the called germline gene at one end, perhaps through a read error. From a lookup of the germline V gene (reference sequence), CDR1 and CDR2 are SSHAT and FNYEAQ. From cysteine to phenylalanine, the CDR3 is 14 amino acids long. Of all the DNA, just the CDR3 is kept, 42 bases in frame from base 1. In this chain, TRBV7-7 is recombined with TRBJ2-5; TRBD1 agrees with 7 junctional bases. The sequenced sample consisted of blood. This sequence was found in a man aged 40-55 years in good health. CDR3 reads: CASSPGQAQETQYF. Read as DNA, the sequence is TGTGCTAGCAGCCCCGGACAGGCCCAAGAGACCCAGTACTTC.